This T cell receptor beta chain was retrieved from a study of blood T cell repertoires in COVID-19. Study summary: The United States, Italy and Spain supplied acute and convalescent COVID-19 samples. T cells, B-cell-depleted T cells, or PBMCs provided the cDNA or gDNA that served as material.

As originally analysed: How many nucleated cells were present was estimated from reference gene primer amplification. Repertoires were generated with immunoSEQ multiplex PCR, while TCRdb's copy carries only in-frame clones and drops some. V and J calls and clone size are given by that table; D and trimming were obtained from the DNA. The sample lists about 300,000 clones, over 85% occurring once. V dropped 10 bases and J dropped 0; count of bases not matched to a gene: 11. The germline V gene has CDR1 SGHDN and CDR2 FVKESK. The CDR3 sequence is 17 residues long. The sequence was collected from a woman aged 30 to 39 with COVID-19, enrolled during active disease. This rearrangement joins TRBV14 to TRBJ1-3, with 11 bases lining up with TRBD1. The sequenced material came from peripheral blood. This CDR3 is CANPRGQGVDSGNTIYF. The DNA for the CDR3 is TGTGCCAACCCAAGGGGACAGGGGGTAGACTCTGGAAACACCATATATTTT.